The 11 T cell receptor beta chains below all came from one sample that was sequenced in a study of shared clonotypes between healthy human individuals. TCRdb keeps only in-frame clones here, not all; method: immunoSEQ multiplex PCR. This table holds approximately 840,000 clones, roughly 96% found once. Naive CD8 populations comprised CD45RO-negative cells positively selected for CCR7, excluding terminally differentiated effector memory CD45RA+ cells. Sequences were obtained from naive CD8+ T cells sorted from blood. The source of these receptors is a man aged 25-40 years in good health.

The chain recombines TRBV5-6 with TRBJ2-5; maybe TRBD1 (6 bases). CDR3 length: 11 amino acids. Looked up from germline, CDR1 is SGHDT and CDR2 is YYEEEE. The ends were cut back, 3 bases at V and 14 bases at J, with 14 bases in the middle. This CDR3 is CASSSRGIQYF. For the CDR3, the DNA is TGTGCCAGCAGCTCAAGGGGGATACAATACTTC.

The table lists this clone with a count of one. This chain links TRBV4-1 with TRBJ2-1; D unclear. This CDR3 comprises 13 residues. V lost 3 bases and J 9 bases, leaving 12 bases between the germline ends. Germline lookup yields CDR1 MGHRA and CDR2 YSYEKL. The CDR3 spells CASSQGYSVEQFF. The CDR3 nucleotides are TGCGCCAGCAGCCAGGGATATTCGGTTGAGCAGTTCTTC.

The rearrangement uses TRBV5-1 and TRBJ2-1; 8 bases map to TRBD2. Germline V lookup: CDR1 SGHRS, CDR2 YFSETQ. The CDR3 loop spans 14 amino acids. V lost 2 bases, J lost 6 bases, and 4 bases stayed unmatched. CDR3 coding DNA: TGCGCCAGCAGCTTCGCGGGAGGCATCAATGAGCAGTTCTTC. Protein sequence: CASSFAGGINEQFF.

V is TRBV10-1 and J is TRBJ2-3; D ambiguous. Trimming shortened V by 0 bases and J by 0 bases, and 7 bases separated the two germline ends. Germline V gives CDR1 WNHNN, CDR2 SYGVQD (reference sequence). The CDR3 runs 15 residues. The CDR3 bases are TGCGCCAGCAGTGAGTCGAGGCTTAGCACAGATACGCAGTATTTT. This encodes CASSESRLSTDTQYF.

As regards this clone: The sample contains more than one DNA sequence encoding this CDR3. V is TRBV6-5 and J is TRBJ2-1; D is ambiguous. The CDR3 runs 11 residues. CDR1 is MNHEY and CDR2 is SVGAGI in the germline V gene. V lost 0 bases, J lost 8 bases, and 2 bases lay in between. The CDR3 DNA reads TGTGCCAGCAGTTACTCCGATGAGCAGTTCTTC. Its translation: CASSYSDEQFF.

CDR3: CASSHQWGTEAFF. For the CDR3, the DNA is TGTGCCAGCAGCCACCAGTGGGGCACTGAAGCTTTCTTT. V usage is TRBV5-5 and J usage is TRBJ1-1, with D uncertain. The CDR3 spans 13 residues. Germline V gene lookup returns CDR1 SGHKS and CDR2 YYEKEE (reference sequence). The V and J ends lost 4 bases and 4 bases respectively, with 11 bases between them.

The chain combines TRBV18 with TRBJ2-1; no reliable D call. V was clipped by 1 base and J by 8 bases, with 15 bases between them. The CDR3 sequence is 15 residues long. Germline values: CDR1 KGHSH, CDR2 LQKENI. The CDR3 nucleotides read TGTGCCAGCTCACCACAAATCATTACGGCTGATGAGCAGTTCTTC. Encoded protein: CASSPQIITADEQFF.

V is TRBV7-2 and J is TRBJ2-1; no reliable D call. Trimming took 3 bases from V and 8 from J, leaving 17 bases between them. This CDR3 contains 15 residues. Looked up from germline, CDR1 is SGHTA and CDR2 is FQGNSA. The CDR3: CASSFPESGNYEQFF. In DNA form, the CDR3 reads TGTGCCAGCAGCTTTCCGGAGTCGGGTAATTATGAGCAGTTCTTC.

The chain uses TRBV7-6 and TRBJ2-2, with 7 bases identical to TRBD1. CDR1 and CDR2 from the germline V gene are SGHVS and FNYEAQ. V shed 3 bases and J 4 bases; nucleotides not matched to a gene: 5. This CDR3 region has 15 residues. This chain's CDR3 is CASSLYGDSTGELFF. The CDR3, as DNA: TGTGCCAGCAGCTTGTACGGGGACAGCACCGGGGAGCTGTTTTTT.

V usage is TRBV6-5 and J usage is TRBJ2-1; weak D call: TRBD2 (6 bases). The germline CDR1 and CDR2 sequences are MNHEY and SVGAGI. This CDR3 spans 15 amino acids. The V end was cut by 1 base, the J end by 5 bases, with 12 bases between. This chain's CDR3 is CASSYYSAGNNEQFF. CDR3 coding DNA: TGTGCCAGCAGTTACTATTCGGCGGGAAACAATGAGCAGTTCTTC.

The CDR3 region has the DNA TGCGCCAGCAGTGAGTCACTGTACACTGAAGCTTTCTTT. It encodes CASSESLYTEAFF. The chain has TRBV10-1 and TRBJ1-1; D call uncertain. CDR3 length equals 13 residues. Germline V CDR1 and CDR2: WNHNN, SYGVQD (reference sequence). Trimming removed 0 bases at V and 3 bases at J, with 5 bases between.